This T cell receptor (beta chain) was documented in a study of long-term antiretroviral therapy in people with HIV. Samples were assayed with immunoSEQ v3.0 at survey level. Only in-frame clones appear in the TCRdb table, and some are missing; sequencing was by immunoSEQ multiplex PCR. The sample holds 6,500 to 8,500 clones, 65% to 85% seen once. Trimming removed 5 bases from V and 1 base from J; junction bases left unmatched: 4. The CDR3 spans 14 residues. Germline CDR1 reads LNHDA; CDR2 reads SQIVND (reference sequence). The samples comprised about 0.85-11 million cryopreserved PBMC ahead of DNA extraction.

The chain is built from TRBV19 and TRBJ2-7; TRBD1 agrees at 8 bases. Sequencing used unsorted PBMCs, obtained 1.1 years after starting antiretroviral therapy. The TCR was taken from a man in his forties with HIV. The DNA of the CDR3 is TGTGCCAGTAGTGTAACAGGGGGGTCCTACGAGCAGTACTTC. The encoded protein is CASSVTGGSYEQYF. The full variable domain, its missing parts supplied by reference TRBV19 and TRBJ2-7, is DGGITQSPKYLFRKEGQNVTLSCEQNLNHDAMYWYRQDPGQGLRLIYYSQIVNDFQKGDIAEGYSVSREKKESFPLTVTSAQKNPTAFYLCASSVTGGSYEQYFGPGTRLTVT.